What follows are 26 T cell receptor beta chains derived from one specimen sequenced in a study of cytomegalovirus exposure and HLA in healthy donors. Vbeta (60) and Jbeta (13) primers were used in the PCR. Sequencing used immunoSEQ multiplex PCR; TCRdb keeps in-frame clones, though not all of them. The table records 100,000 to 150,000 clones, 74% of them present only once. The specimen sequenced was PBMCs. Source of these receptors: a woman in her forties or fifties in good health and CMV-seropositive.

This clone was recorded a few times. The V gene is TRBV11-2, the J gene TRBJ2-7, with D hard to call. This CDR3 has 12 residues. Germline values: CDR1 SGHAT, CDR2 FQNNGV. V dropped 3 bases and J dropped 7 bases, with 10 bases sitting between them. CDR3 coding DNA: TGTGCCAGCAGCTTGATATCTCAGGAGCAGTACTTC. Translated, it gives CASSLISQEQYF.

This chain uses TRBV6-1 with TRBJ2-7; D might be TRBD2 (5 bases). In germline, CDR1 is MNHNS, CDR2 SASEGT. V gave up 6 bases and J gave up 3 bases, with 15 bases separating them. CDR3 size: 14 residues. The CDR3 DNA sequence: TGTGCCAGCAGGAAACTAGGGCGGGTCTACGAGCAGTACTTC. It yields the protein CASRKLGRVYEQYF.

The chain recombines TRBV7-9 with TRBJ1-2; TRBD1 matches 8 bases. The junction had 10 bases not matched to a gene; V was cut back by 2 bases and J by 8 bases. CDR1 is SEHNR and CDR2 is FQNEAQ in the germline V gene (reference sequence). The CDR3 is 15 amino acids. The CDR3 loop reads CASSLTTVTGDGYTF. The CDR3 coding sequence is TGTGCCAGCAGCTTAACCACCGTGACAGGGGACGGCTACACCTTC.

This clone was observed once. The chain couples TRBV5-1 to TRBJ2-4; D is perhaps TRBD2 (7 bases). The CDR3 length is 14 residues. V was pared by 1 base and J by 8 bases, with 13 bases between. The germline V gene has CDR1 SGHRS and CDR2 YFSETQ. The CDR3 loop is CASSLQQGGDIQYF. The DNA of the CDR3 is TGCGCCAGCAGCTTGCAACAGGGAGGGGACATTCAGTACTTC.

The V gene is TRBV7-2, the J gene TRBJ1-2; D gene uncertain. V was trimmed by 0 bases and J by 4 bases, leaving 12 bases between them. The CDR3 extends over 15 amino acids. Germline-derived CDR1 and CDR2 are SGHTA and FQGNSA. CDR3 amino acids: CASSLATAGTYGYTF. The CDR3 DNA reads as TGTGCCAGCAGCTTAGCCACAGCAGGAACCTATGGCTACACCTTC.

The count of this clone is one. The CDR3 here is CASSFGRLQETQYF. In nucleotides, the CDR3 is TGTGCCAGCAGCTTCGGCAGACTCCAAGAGACCCAGTACTTC. V usage is TRBV7-9 and J usage is TRBJ2-5; D is undetermined. The CDR3 loop spans 14 amino acids. Trimming shortened V by 3 bases and J by 1 base, and 9 bases separated the two germline ends. Germline CDR1 and CDR2: SEHNR and FQNEAQ (reference sequence). Full variable domain (remainder filled in from reference TRBV7-9 and TRBJ2-5): DTGVSQNPRHKITKRGQNVTFRCDPISEHNRLYWYRQTLGQGPEFLTYFQNEAQLEKSRLLSDRFSAERPKGSFSTLEIQRTEQGDSAMYLCASSFGRLQETQYFGPGTRLLVL.

The genes are TRBV7-2 and TRBJ2-1, with D perhaps matching TRBD2 (6 bases). CDR1 is SGHTA and CDR2 is FQGNSA in the germline V gene. The V end was cut by 6 bases, the J end by 0 bases, with 15 bases between. This CDR3 spans 16 amino acids. CDR3 residues: CASRQIRGSSYNEQFF. CDR3 coding DNA: TGTGCCAGCAGACAAATTCGGGGGAGCTCCTACAATGAGCAGTTCTTC.

The V gene is TRBV14, the J gene TRBJ1-2; D is perhaps TRBD1 (5 bases). Germline assignment: CDR1 SGHDN and CDR2 FVKESK. The CDR3 is 14 residues long. The germline V and J ends were trimmed by 3 bases and 7 bases, with 15 bases remaining between them. CDR3 sequence reads: CASSHDLGASGYTF. CDR3 nucleotide sequence: TGTGCCAGCAGCCACGACCTTGGGGCGAGTGGCTACACCTTC.

This clone was picked up a small number of times. The chain is built from TRBV7-2 and TRBJ2-5, with TRBD2 matching 9 bases. Germline values: CDR1 SGHTA, CDR2 FQGNSA. Trimming at V came to 3 bases and at J to 2 bases, leaving 4 bases not matched to a gene. The CDR3 runs 15 residues. The CDR3 bases are TGTGCCAGCAGCTTCGTGACTAGCGGTCAAGAGACCCAGTACTTC. Translating it yields CASSFVTSGQETQYF.

This clone was counted a single time. The V and J genes are TRBV6-1 and TRBJ2-7; possibly TRBD2 for D (6 bases). Germline V gives CDR1 MNHNS, CDR2 SASEGT. Trimming cost V 6 bases and J 0 bases, with 15 bases left between them. The CDR3 is made up of 15 amino acids. In DNA, the CDR3 is TGTGCCAGCAGGCCGGGAGTGGCTGCCTCCTACGAGCAGTACTTC. Protein: CASRPGVAASYEQYF.

This sequence joins TRBV9 and TRBJ2-5; a weak D match, TRBD1 (6 bases). The CDR3 has 17 residues. The germline gives CDR1 SGDLS, CDR2 YYNGEE. Trimming removed 0 bases from V and 3 bases from J, with 18 bases in between. CDR3 protein: CASSVAPDSSSKETQYF. The CDR3, as DNA: TGTGCCAGCAGCGTAGCCCCGGACAGCTCATCGAAAGAGACCCAGTACTTC.

This clone ranks as medium-sized. The V and J genes are TRBV10-1 and TRBJ2-1; TRBD2 agrees at 7 bases. V dropped 2 bases and J dropped 7; count of bases not matched to a gene: 8. This CDR3 contains 15 residues. Germline CDR1 WNHNN, CDR2 SYGVQD (reference sequence). CDR3 protein: CASSEGGRAWNEQFF. For the CDR3, the DNA is TGCGCCAGCAGTGAGGGGGGGAGGGCTTGGAATGAGCAGTTCTTC.

This rearrangement joins TRBV5-1 to TRBJ2-3; 8 bases are a match to TRBD2. The CDR3 has 15 residues. Trimming cost V 4 bases and J 2 bases; bases outside gene matches: 6. The germline gives CDR1 SGHRS, CDR2 YFSETQ. CDR3 in amino acids: CASSRERGPTDTQYF. The DNA for the CDR3 is TGCGCCAGCAGCCGAGAGCGGGGGCCCACAGATACGCAGTATTTT.

This chain joins TRBV5-1 and TRBJ1-3, with 10 bases fitting TRBD1. This CDR3 is built from 19 residues. V shed 4 bases, J shed 1 base, and the junction held 14 bases outside the gene matches. Germline V gene sequence: CDR1 SGHRS, CDR2 YFSETQ. The CDR3 is CASSLSYRDRGGSGNTIYF. CDR3 sequence (DNA): TGCGCCAGCAGCCTATCTTACCGGGACAGGGGAGGATCTGGAAACACCATATATTTT.

This clone was detected a few times. The chain uses TRBV5-4 and TRBJ2-2; 7 positions agree with TRBD2. V dropped 0 bases and J dropped 3; count of bases not matched to a gene: 2. The germline gives CDR1 SGHNT, CDR2 YYREEE (reference sequence). The CDR3 consists of 15 residues. The CDR3 sequence: CASSLGGRDTGELFF. The DNA for the CDR3 is TGTGCCAGCAGCTTGGGTGGGAGGGACACCGGGGAGCTGTTTTTT. Supplemented by reference TRBV5-4 and TRBJ2-2, the full variable domain reads ETGVTQSPTHLIKTRGQQVTLRCSSQSGHNTVSWYQQALGQGPQFIFQYYREEENGRGNFPPRFSGLQFPNYSSELNVNALELDDSALYLCASSLGGRDTGELFFGEGSRLTVL.

The chain uses TRBV7-9 and TRBJ2-7, with 7 bases aligning to TRBD2. V lost 1 base, J lost 0 bases, and 6 bases stayed unmatched. Germline V CDR1 and CDR2: SEHNR, FQNEAQ (reference sequence). The CDR3 covers 16 residues. CDR3 residues: CASSLGYGGISYEQYF. CDR3 nucleotide sequence: TGTGCCAGCAGCTTAGGATACGGGGGGATCTCCTACGAGCAGTACTTC.

The J gene is TRBJ2-2, the V gene TRBV28, with TRBD2 matching over 10 bases. J gave up 5 bases and V 4 bases, and 16 bases lay outside the gene matches. CDR3 length equals 19 residues. Germline V gives CDR1 MDHEN, CDR2 SYDVKM. CDR3 protein: CASSYLALSGGVRTGELFF. For the CDR3, the DNA is TGTGCCAGCAGTTACCTGGCGTTAAGCGGGGGGGTCAGGACCGGGGAGCTGTTTTTT.

This chain links TRBV7-2 with TRBJ2-7; weak D call: TRBD2 (5 bases). CDR3 length: 13 amino acids. The V gene lost 4 bases and the J gene lost 7 bases, with 14 bases spanning the gap. Germline V CDR1 and CDR2: SGHTA, FQGNSA. CDR3 loop: CASSSLDSSEQYF. In nucleotides, the CDR3 is TGTGCCAGCAGCTCCTTGGACTCGTCGGAGCAGTACTTC. The whole variable domain, filled in from reference TRBV7-2 and TRBJ2-7, reads GAGVSQSPSNKVTEKGKDVELRCDPISGHTALYWYRQSLGQGLEFLIYFQGNSAPDKSGLPSDRFSAERTGGSVSTLTIQRTQQEDSAVYLCASSSLDSSEQYFGPGTRLTVT.

The CDR3 bases are TGTGCCAGCAGTCCCGACAGCTCTGGGGCCAACGTCCTGACTTTC. Its protein is CASSPDSSGANVLTF. The rearrangement links TRBV27 to TRBJ2-6; TRBD1 is a possible D gene (5 bases). The germline V gene has CDR1 MNHEY and CDR2 SMNVEV (reference sequence). The CDR3 sequence is 15 residues long. V dropped 5 bases and J dropped 0 bases, with 8 bases sitting between them.

The chain has TRBV29-1 and TRBJ1-6; D possibly corresponds to TRBD1 (6 bases). Per the germline V gene, CDR1 is SQVTM and CDR2 is ANQGSEA. Trimming took 2 bases from V and 10 from J, leaving 12 bases between them. The CDR3 runs 13 residues. CDR3 region: CSVETGRGSPLHF. The CDR3 DNA sequence: TGCAGCGTTGAAACAGGGAGGGGATCACCCCTCCACTTT. Based on the CDR3 plus reference TRBV29-1 and TRBJ1-6, the full variable domain is SAVISQKPSRDICQRGTSLTIQCQVDSQVTMMFWYRQQPGQSLTLIATANQGSEATYESGFVIDKFPISRPNLTFSTLTVSNMSPEDSSIYLCSVETGRGSPLHFGNGTRLTVT.

The rearrangement links TRBV5-6 to TRBJ1-2; 8 positions match TRBD1. Trimming cost V 5 bases and J 10 bases; bases outside gene matches: 10. Germline V gene sequence: CDR1 SGHDT, CDR2 YYEEEE. This CDR3 is 13 amino acids long. In DNA, the CDR3 is TGTGCCAGCAGTAAGGACAGGGCTGTTGTCTACACCTTC. Translation: CASSKDRAVVYTF.

This clone was detected only a few times. Other DNA sequences in this specimen translate into the identical CDR3. The CDR3 is CASRDRGGNQPQHF. CDR3 bases: TGTGCCAGCAGGGACAGGGGAGGCAATCAGCCCCAGCATTTT. This chain uses TRBV2 with TRBJ1-5; 9 bases map to TRBD1. Germline CDR1 SNHLY, CDR2 FYNNEI. The length of the CDR3 is 14 residues. The V gene end was trimmed by 6 bases and the J gene end by 2 bases; junction bases not matched to a gene: 2.

The rearrangement joins TRBV4-1 to TRBJ1-2, with D uncertain. CDR1 and CDR2 from the germline V gene are MGHRA and YSYEKL. The CDR3 runs 13 residues. V was clipped by 8 bases and J by 4 bases, with 14 bases between them. The CDR3 region is CASAEVEGYGYTF. CDR3 sequence (DNA): TGCGCCAGCGCCGAGGTGGAGGGCTATGGCTACACCTTC.

This clone was recorded only once. The chain is built from TRBV28 and TRBJ2-7, with unresolved D. Germline V gene sequence: CDR1 MDHEN, CDR2 SYDVKM. The CDR3 is 14 amino acids. Trimming removed 5 bases at V and 2 bases at J, with 13 bases between. CDR3 residues: CASSPQTIPYEQYF. For the CDR3, the DNA is TGTGCCAGCAGTCCCCAGACAATCCCCTACGAGCAGTACTTC. The whole variable domain, remainder taken from reference TRBV28 and TRBJ2-7, is DVKVTQSSRYLVKRTGEKVFLECVQDMDHENMFWYRQDPGLGLRLIYFSYDVKMKEKGDIPEGYSVSREKKERFSLILESASTNQTSMYLCASSPQTIPYEQYFGPGTRLTVT.

This clone came up a few times. The chain is built from TRBV5-5 and TRBJ1-3; 8 nucleotides agree with TRBD1. The V gene end was trimmed by 5 bases and the J gene end by 3 bases; junction bases not matched to a gene: 16. CDR1 and CDR2 from the germline V gene are SGHKS and YYEKEE (reference sequence). The CDR3 spans 18 residues. The CDR3 sequence: CASSPIPNPDRVGNTIYF. CDR3 nucleotides: TGTGCCAGCAGTCCGATCCCCAACCCGGACAGGGTTGGAAACACCATATATTTT.

J is TRBJ1-2 and V is TRBV6-6; a weak D match, TRBD1 (5 bases). Per the germline V gene, CDR1 is MNHNY and CDR2 is SVGAGI (reference sequence). Trimming shortened V by 7 bases and J by 7 bases, and 16 bases separated the two germline ends. This CDR3 is built from 13 residues. CDR3 sequence (DNA): TGTGCCAGCAAGGAACAGGCCAACCCTGGCTACACCTTC. Translation: CASKEQANPGYTF.